This T cell receptor beta chain was recovered during a study of CD8+ T cells in alopecia areata. The CDR3 loop spans 16 amino acids. Germline V lookup: CDR1 SGHAT, CDR2 FQNNGV. V lost 5 bases and J lost 4; bases outside the gene matches: 11. Study outcomes and limitations: Resident alphabeta T cells of normal skin are also sequenced in scalp samples. An increase in clonality over normal scalp was evident in lesional scalp, especially alopecia totalis/universalis. Among patients, TCR sharing was less clear than in mice, a difference possibly due in part to HLA diversity in the patient population.

Investigators isolated RNA and reverse transcribed it into cDNA to act as the sequencing template. Sequencing was performed with immunoSEQ multiplex PCR; in TCRdb, only in-frame clones are kept and a portion is missing. The table lists tens of thousands of clones, roughly 60% of them singletons. In regard to this clone: Its target is unknown.

CD25+CD127- cells were sorted from CD4+ cells in five patients. Collected material from alopecia areata patients comprised lesional scalp punch biopsies and peripheral blood. The sample was CD4+ Tregs sorted from blood. The genes are TRBV11-2 and TRBJ1-2; 9 nucleotides line up with TRBD1. The receptor was derived from a human donor with alopecia areata. DNA of the CDR3: TGTGCCAGCAGCCGAATACAGGGGGCTTTTGGCTATGGCTACACCTTC. This sequence encodes CASSRIQGAFGYGYTF. Complete variable domain (other parts from reference TRBV11-2 and TRBJ1-2): EAGVAQSPRYKIIEKRQSVAFWCNPISGHATLYWYQQILGQGPKLLIQFQNNGVVDDSQLPKDRFSAERLKGVDSTLKIQPAKLEDSAVYLCASSRIQGAFGYGYTFGSGTRLTVV.